This paragraph reports one T cell receptor beta chain. This entry is derived from a study of blood T cell repertoires in COVID-19. At the level of the study: In each case, the material was cDNA or gDNA derived from T cells, B-cell-depleted T cells, or PBMCs.

From germline, CDR1 is GTSNPN and CDR2 SVGIG (reference sequence). J lost 2 bases, V lost 4 bases, and 8 bases had no gene match. This CDR3 is built from 15 residues. Produced via immunoSEQ multiplex PCR; TCRdb's table is partial and in-frame only. This repertoire shows 200,000 to 250,000 clones, 80% to 90% found once; its top ten account for less than 4.5%. Material for sequencing was PBMCs or T cells enriched from blood (not recorded which). The clonotype originates from a woman in her thirties or forties with acute COVID-19. The chain links TRBV30 to TRBJ1-2; 9 bases match TRBD1. The CDR3 region is CAWNPGTGRNYGYTF. The CDR3 coding sequence is TGTGCCTGGAACCCGGGGACAGGGAGGAACTATGGCTACACCTTC.